These T cell receptor beta chains were read from a single sample in a study of esophageal squamous cell carcinoma under preoperative chemotherapy. TCRdb ran MiXCR on the PCR reads and lists one entry per CDR3 protein. Of 9,000 to 9,500 distinct CDR3 sequences in the sample, approximately 50% are singletons; the top ten hold 14%. The specimen was obtained from a patient given preoperative chemotherapy. These receptors all come from a human donor with esophageal squamous cell carcinoma. The donor label of this sample is uncertain. Each CDR3 is given with its conserved first and last residue. The order of the fields is clone size, D gene, V gene, J gene, CDR3 DNA, CDR3 protein. D genes are given only for firm matches. Where a row states a size, it is once, few, many or the class of an expanded clone; other rows omit it.

size: many; D: .; V: TRBV7-9; J: TRBJ2-5; DNA: TGTGCCAGCAGCTTAGAAGACGGGGAGCAGTACTTC; CDR3: CASSLEDGEQYF
size: many; D: .; V: TRBV3-1; J: TRBJ2-5; DNA: TGTGCCAGCAGCCAAGACCGGGACAGAGAGGCGGGGGAGCAGTACTTC; CDR3: CASSQDRDREAGEQYF
size: .; D: TRBD2; V: TRBV6-1; J: TRBJ2-1; DNA: TGTGCCAGCAGGATAGGACTAGCCCGTGAGCAGTTCTTC; CDR3: CASRIGLAREQFF
size: .; D: .; V: TRBV12-3/TRBV12-4; J: TRBJ2-2; DNA: TGTGCCAGCTCTGCGGGGCGAACCGGGGAGCTGTTTTTT; CDR3: CASSAGRTGELFF
size: medium-sized; D: .; V: TRBV7-2; J: TRBJ2-5; DNA: TGTGCCAGCAGCTTCTGGGGATCCAATGAGCAGTACTTC; CDR3: CASSFWGSNEQYF
size: .; D: .; V: TRBV12-3/TRBV12-4; J: TRBJ1-1; DNA: TGTGCCAGCAGATTGTCGATCTACACTGAAGCTTTCTTT; CDR3: CASRLSIYTEAFF
size: few; D: TRBD1; V: TRBV5-4; J: TRBJ2-2; DNA: TGTGCCAGCAGCCGAAATACAGGGGGCACCGGGGAGCTGTTTTTT; CDR3: CASSRNTGGTGELFF
size: .; D: .; V: TRBV6-1; J: TRBJ2-5; DNA: TGTGCCAGCAGTGAAGGTGGGACCCTGGAGACCCAGTACTTC; CDR3: CASSEGGTLETQYF
size: few; D: TRBD2; V: TRBV19; J: TRBJ2-1; DNA: TGTGCCAGTAGTTCCTCGTCTAGCGGGAGGGAGCAGTTCTTC; CDR3: CASSSSSSGREQFF
size: .; D: .; V: TRBV4-1; J: TRBJ2-4; DNA: TGCGCCAGCGGGGGGCTGGGGGGGAGTGACCGAGAGACGCAGTACTTC; CDR3: CASGGLGGSDRETQYF
size: once; D: .; V: TRBV6-1; J: TRBJ2-3; DNA: TGTGCCAGCAAGGCTCTCGAAAACACGCAGTATTTC; CDR3: CASKALENTQYF
size: .; D: TRBD1; V: TRBV6-5; J: TRBJ2-5; DNA: TGTGCCAGCAGTTACTCCCCGGACAGGGCTGAGACCCAGTACTTC; CDR3: CASSYSPDRAETQYF
size: many; D: .; V: TRBV12-3/TRBV12-4; J: TRBJ2-1; DNA: TGTGCCAGCAGTTTAGGCTTCGGAGCCTCCTACAATGAGCAGTTCTTC; CDR3: CASSLGFGASYNEQFF
size: many; D: TRBD2; V: TRBV6-2/TRBV6-3; J: TRBJ2-2; DNA: TGTGCCAGCAGTTACTCACCGGGACTAGCGGAAACCGGGGAGCTGTTTTTT; CDR3: CASSYSPGLAETGELFF
size: .; D: TRBD2; V: TRBV27; J: TRBJ2-5; DNA: TGTGCCAGCAGTCCGGGCGGGGGGGGCGGTGACCATGAGACCCAGTATTTC; CDR3: CASSPGGGGGDHETQYF
size: .; D: TRBD2; V: TRBV3-1; J: TRBJ2-3; DNA: TGTGCCAGCAGCCAAGGGGGGGGGGCAGATACGCAGTATTTT; CDR3: CASSQGGGADTQYF
size: many; D: .; V: TRBV10-1; J: TRBJ2-5; DNA: TGCGCCACCCTTCATCCCTTTCAGGAGGGTTCGCAAGAGACCCAGTACTTC; CDR3: CATLHPFQEGSQETQYF
size: .; D: .; V: TRBV7-2; J: TRBJ1-6; DNA: TGTGCCAGCAGCTTAGCCGGGGGTGCCTATAATTCACCCCTCCACTTT; CDR3: CASSLAGGAYNSPLHF
size: .; D: .; V: TRBV6-1; J: TRBJ2-3; DNA: TGTGCCAGCCGTGATGGGGGGCGGGGAGGCAAAGACACGCAGTATTTT; CDR3: CASRDGGRGGKDTQYF
size: few; D: .; V: TRBV5-8; J: TRBJ2-5; DNA: TGTGCCAGCAGGGGGGAGTCCCTAGCCGGTGAGCAGTACTTC; CDR3: CASRGESLAGEQYF
size: .; D: .; V: TRBV27; J: TRBJ1-6; DNA: TGTGCCAGCAGTTCCCCCCGGACGGTGAATTCACCCCTCCACTTT; CDR3: CASSSPRTVNSPLHF
size: .; D: TRBD2; V: TRBV10-1; J: TRBJ2-4; DNA: TGCGCCTGCGGGGAGAACCGGGGGGTAAACAAAAACATTCAGTACTTC; CDR3: CACGENRGVNKNIQYF
size: .; D: .; V: TRBV7-2; J: TRBJ2-2; DNA: TGTGCCAGCAGCTTAATGTTGTCCGAGGCGCAGTTTTTT; CDR3: CASSLMLSEAQFF
size: once; D: TRBD2; V: TRBV7-8; J: TRBJ2-1; DNA: TGTGCCAGCAGCGTAGCGGGGGAGAGAGATGCGCAGTTCTTC; CDR3: CASSVAGERDAQFF
size: few; D: TRBD2; V: TRBV6-1; J: TRBJ2-4; DNA: TGTGCCAGCAGCCCGGGACTAGCAAACATTCAGTACTTC; CDR3: CASSPGLANIQYF
size: .; D: .; V: TRBV10-3; J: TRBJ2-2; DNA: TGTGCCATCCGGCGCGCTACTCCCGGGGAGCTGTTTTTT; CDR3: CAIRRATPGELFF
size: .; D: TRBD2; V: TRBV11-3; J: TRBJ2-2; DNA: TGTGCCAGCAGCTTAGAAGAAGCGGGAGGTGGGGAGCTGTTTTTT; CDR3: CASSLEEAGGGELFF
size: .; D: .; V: TRBV7-7; J: TRBJ2-5; DNA: TGTGCTAGCAGCTTATCGCCCGCCGCCTACAATGAGCAGTACTTC; CDR3: CASSLSPAAYNEQYF
size: .; D: TRBD2; V: TRBV7-2; J: TRBJ2-1; DNA: TGTGCCAGCAGACAGAGCGGGGGGGATGTGTTCTTT; CDR3: CASRQSGGDVFF
size: many; D: .; V: TRBV4-1; J: TRBJ2-4; DNA: TGCGCCAGCAGCGGACTGCCGTCGACCGGGCAGTACTTC; CDR3: CASSGLPSTGQYF
size: many; D: .; V: TRBV20-1; J: TRBJ2-1; DNA: TGCAGTGCTAGAGATGGGCGGGGTAGCTCCTACAATGAGCAGTTCTTC; CDR3: CSARDGRGSSYNEQFF
size: .; D: .; V: TRBV7-8; J: TRBJ2-4; DNA: TGTGCGGGGCTCGCGGACCGTGAACGAGAGATTCAGTACTTC; CDR3: CAGLADREREIQYF
size: many; D: .; V: TRBV6-1; J: TRBJ2-7; DNA: TGTGCCAGCATGGAGTACAACGAGCAGTACTTC; CDR3: CASMEYNEQYF
size: few; D: TRBD2; V: TRBV6-5; J: TRBJ2-3; DNA: TGTGCCAGCAGTCACACCGGGGGGTACACAGATACGCAGTATTTT; CDR3: CASSHTGGYTDTQYF
size: .; D: .; V: TRBV11-2; J: TRBJ2-7; DNA: TGTGCCAGCAGCTTAGGTCACTACGAGCAGTACTTC; CDR3: CASSLGHYEQYF
size: .; D: .; V: TRBV6-5; J: TRBJ2-7; DNA: TGTGCCAGCAGTTCCCGGGCAGGCTCCTACGAGCAGTACTTC; CDR3: CASSSRAGSYEQYF
size: few; D: .; V: TRBV6-1; J: TRBJ2-3; DNA: TGTGCCAGCAGGAAGATAGTTAGAGCCAGCACAGATACGCAGTATTTT; CDR3: CASRKIVRASTDTQYF
size: .; D: TRBD2; V: TRBV7-2; J: TRBJ2-1; DNA: TGTGCCAGCAGCAGTCTAGCGGGGGGGGCGTACAATGAGCAGTTCTTC; CDR3: CASSSLAGGAYNEQFF
size: .; D: TRBD2; V: TRBV6-1; J: TRBJ2-1; DNA: TGTGCCAGCGTGGCTAGCGGGAGTTCGGACAATGAGCAGTTCTTC; CDR3: CASVASGSSDNEQFF
size: medium-sized; D: .; V: TRBV6-1; J: TRBJ2-1; DNA: TGTGCCAGCAGCCCTCGGGACCCCTTAGAGACCCAGTTCTTC; CDR3: CASSPRDPLETQFF
size: large; D: .; V: TRBV6-1; J: TRBJ2-7; DNA: TGTGCCAGCAGTCAGTCTGGACAGGCCTTGGGGAGGAGGTACGAGCAGTACTTC; CDR3: CASSQSGQALGRRYEQYF
size: large; D: .; V: TRBV6-1; J: TRBJ2-5; DNA: TGTGCCAGCAGTGAAGCGGGGGGGGCCTACAATGAGCAGTACTTC; CDR3: CASSEAGGAYNEQYF